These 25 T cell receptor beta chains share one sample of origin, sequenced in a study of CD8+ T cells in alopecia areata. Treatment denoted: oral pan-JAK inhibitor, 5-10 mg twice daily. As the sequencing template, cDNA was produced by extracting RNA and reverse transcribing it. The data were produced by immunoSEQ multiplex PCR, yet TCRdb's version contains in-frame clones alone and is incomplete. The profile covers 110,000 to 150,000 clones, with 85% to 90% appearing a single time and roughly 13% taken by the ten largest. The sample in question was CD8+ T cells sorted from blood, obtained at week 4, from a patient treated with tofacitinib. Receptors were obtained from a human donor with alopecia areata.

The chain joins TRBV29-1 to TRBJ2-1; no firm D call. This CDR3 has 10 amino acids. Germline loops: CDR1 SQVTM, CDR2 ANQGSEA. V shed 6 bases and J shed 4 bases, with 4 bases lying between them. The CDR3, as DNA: TGCAGCGTAAAGTACAATGAGCAGTTCTTC. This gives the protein CSVKYNEQFF.

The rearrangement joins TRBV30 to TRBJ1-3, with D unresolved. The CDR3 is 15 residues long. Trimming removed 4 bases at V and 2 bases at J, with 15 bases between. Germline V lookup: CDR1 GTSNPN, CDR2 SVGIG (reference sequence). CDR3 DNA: TGTGCCTGGACCCCTAACGGGCTTGCTGGAAACACCATATATTTT. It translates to CAWTPNGLAGNTIYF.

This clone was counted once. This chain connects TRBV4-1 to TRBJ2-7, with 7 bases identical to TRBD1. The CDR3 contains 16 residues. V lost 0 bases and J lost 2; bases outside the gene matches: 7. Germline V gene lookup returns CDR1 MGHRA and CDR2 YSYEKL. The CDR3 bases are TGCGCCAGCAGCCAAGACCGACAAGGGACAGCCTACGAGCAGTACTTC. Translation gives CASSQDRQGTAYEQYF.

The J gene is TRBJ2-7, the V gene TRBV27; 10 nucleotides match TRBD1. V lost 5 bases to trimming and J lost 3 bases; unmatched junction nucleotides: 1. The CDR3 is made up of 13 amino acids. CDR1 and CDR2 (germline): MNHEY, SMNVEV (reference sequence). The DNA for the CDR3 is TGTGCCAGCAGTGGACAGGGGGACTACGAGCAGTACTTC. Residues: CASSGQGDYEQYF.

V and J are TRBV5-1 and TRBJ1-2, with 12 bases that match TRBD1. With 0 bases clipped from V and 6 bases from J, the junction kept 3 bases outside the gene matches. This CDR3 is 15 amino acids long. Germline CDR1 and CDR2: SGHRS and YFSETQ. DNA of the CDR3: TGCGCCAGCAGCTTGGCAGGGACAGGGGGCCATGGCTACACCTTC. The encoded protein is CASSLAGTGGHGYTF.

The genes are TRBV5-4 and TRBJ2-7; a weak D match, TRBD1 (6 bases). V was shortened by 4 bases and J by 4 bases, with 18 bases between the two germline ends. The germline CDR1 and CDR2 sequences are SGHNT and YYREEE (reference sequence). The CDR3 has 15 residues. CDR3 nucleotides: TGTGCCAGCAGCGATCCAGGGGCTTCGGGTTACGAGCAGTACTTC. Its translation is CASSDPGASGYEQYF.

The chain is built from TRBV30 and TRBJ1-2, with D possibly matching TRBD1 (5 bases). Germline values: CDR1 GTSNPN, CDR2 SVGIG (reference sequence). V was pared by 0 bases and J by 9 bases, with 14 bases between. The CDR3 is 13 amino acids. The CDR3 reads CAWSVGDGIRYTF. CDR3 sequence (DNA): TGTGCCTGGAGTGTAGGGGACGGCATCCGCTACACCTTC.

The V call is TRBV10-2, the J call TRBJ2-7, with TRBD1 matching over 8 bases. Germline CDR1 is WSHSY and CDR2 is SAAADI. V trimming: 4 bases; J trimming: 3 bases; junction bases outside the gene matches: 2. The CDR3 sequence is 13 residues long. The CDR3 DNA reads TGCGCCAGCAGTGGGACAGGGTACTACGAGCAGTACTTC. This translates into CASSGTGYYEQYF.

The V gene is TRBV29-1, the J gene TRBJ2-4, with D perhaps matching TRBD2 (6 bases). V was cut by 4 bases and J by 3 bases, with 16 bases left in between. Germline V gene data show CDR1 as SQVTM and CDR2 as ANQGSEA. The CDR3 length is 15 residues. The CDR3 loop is CSVADPGEFKNIQYF. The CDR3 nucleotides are TGCAGCGTTGCGGATCCGGGGGAATTCAAAAACATTCAGTACTTC.

CDR3 nucleotide sequence: TGTGCCAGCAGCAGGGGCAGAGGGGGTTCACCCCTCCACTTT. Its translation is CASSRGRGGSPLHF. This chain uses TRBV27 with TRBJ1-6, with a possible D match to TRBD1 (6 bases). Trimming took 6 bases from V and 9 from J, leaving 15 bases between them. Germline CDR1 and CDR2: MNHEY and SMNVEV (reference sequence). The CDR3 has 14 residues.

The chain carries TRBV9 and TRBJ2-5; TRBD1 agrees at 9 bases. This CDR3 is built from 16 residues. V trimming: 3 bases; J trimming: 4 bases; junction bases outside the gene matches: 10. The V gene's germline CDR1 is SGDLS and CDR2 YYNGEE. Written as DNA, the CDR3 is TGTGCCAGCAGCGCCGAGGGGACAGGGATGGCAGAGACCCAGTACTTC. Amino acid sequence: CASSAEGTGMAETQYF.

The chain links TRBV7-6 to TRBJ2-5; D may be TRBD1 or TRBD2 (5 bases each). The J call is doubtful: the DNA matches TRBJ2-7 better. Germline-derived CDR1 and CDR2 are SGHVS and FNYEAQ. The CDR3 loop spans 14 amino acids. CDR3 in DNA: TGTGCCAGCAGCTTAGCGGGGACGGGATACGAGCAGTACTTC. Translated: CASSLAGTGYEQYF.

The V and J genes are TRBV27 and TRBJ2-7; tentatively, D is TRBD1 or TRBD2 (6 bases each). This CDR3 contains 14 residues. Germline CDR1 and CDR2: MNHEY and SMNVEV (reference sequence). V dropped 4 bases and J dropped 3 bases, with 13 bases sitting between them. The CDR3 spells CASSWDGGVYEQYF. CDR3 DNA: TGTGCCAGCAGTTGGGACGGGGGCGTCTACGAGCAGTACTTC.

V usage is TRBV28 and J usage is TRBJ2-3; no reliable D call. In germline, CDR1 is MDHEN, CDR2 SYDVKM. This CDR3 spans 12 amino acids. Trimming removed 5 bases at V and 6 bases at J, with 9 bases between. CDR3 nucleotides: TGTGCCAGCAGTCGTATAGGTGATACGCAGTATTTT. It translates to CASSRIGDTQYF.

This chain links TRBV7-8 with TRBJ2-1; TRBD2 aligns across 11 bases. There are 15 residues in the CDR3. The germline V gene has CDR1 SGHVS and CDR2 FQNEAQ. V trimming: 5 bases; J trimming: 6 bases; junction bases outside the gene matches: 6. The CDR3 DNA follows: TGTGCCAGCAGCATTAGCGGGAGGGCCAGCAATGAGCAGTTCTTC. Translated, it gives CASSISGRASNEQFF.

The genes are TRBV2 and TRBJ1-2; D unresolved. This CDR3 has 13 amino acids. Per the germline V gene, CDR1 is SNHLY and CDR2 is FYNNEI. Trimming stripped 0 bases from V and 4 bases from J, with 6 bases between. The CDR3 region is CASSEAPGYGYTF. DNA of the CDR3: TGTGCCAGCAGTGAAGCGCCCGGCTATGGCTACACCTTC.

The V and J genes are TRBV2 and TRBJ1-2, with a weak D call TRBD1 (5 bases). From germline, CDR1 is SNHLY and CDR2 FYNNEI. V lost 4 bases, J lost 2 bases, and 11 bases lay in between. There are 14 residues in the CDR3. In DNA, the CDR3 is TGTGCCAGCAGTGGTGAGACAGCCAACTATGGCTACACCTTC. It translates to CASSGETANYGYTF.

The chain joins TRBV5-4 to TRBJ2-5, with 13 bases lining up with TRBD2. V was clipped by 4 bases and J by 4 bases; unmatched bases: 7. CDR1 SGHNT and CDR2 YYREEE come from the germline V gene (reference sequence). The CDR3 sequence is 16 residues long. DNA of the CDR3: TGTGCCAGCAGCCCAGGACTAGCGGGAGCTCGAGAGACCCAGTACTTC. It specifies CASSPGLAGARETQYF. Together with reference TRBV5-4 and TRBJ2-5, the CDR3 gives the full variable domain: ETGVTQSPTHLIKTRGQQVTLRCSSQSGHNTVSWYQQALGQGPQFIFQYYREEENGRGNFPPRFSGLQFPNYSSELNVNALELDDSALYLCASSPGLAGARETQYFGPGTRLLVL.

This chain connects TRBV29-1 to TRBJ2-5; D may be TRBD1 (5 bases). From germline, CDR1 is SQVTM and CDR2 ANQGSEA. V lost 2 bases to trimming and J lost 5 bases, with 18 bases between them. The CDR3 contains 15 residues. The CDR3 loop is CSVEILRQGYETQYF. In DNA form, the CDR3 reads TGCAGCGTTGAAATCTTGAGGCAGGGTTATGAGACCCAGTACTTC.

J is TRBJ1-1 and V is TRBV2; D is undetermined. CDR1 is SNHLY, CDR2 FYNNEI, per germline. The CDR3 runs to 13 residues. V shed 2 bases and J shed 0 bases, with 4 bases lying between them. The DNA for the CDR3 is TGTGCCAGCAGTGAACAGCTGAACACTGAAGCTTTCTTT. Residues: CASSEQLNTEAFF. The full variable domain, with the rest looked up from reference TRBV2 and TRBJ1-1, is EPEVTQTPSHQVTQMGQEVILRCVPISNHLYFYWYRQILGQKVEFLVSFYNNEISEKSEIFDDQFSVERPDGSNFTLKIRSTKLEDSAMYFCASSEQLNTEAFFGQGTRLTVV.

The DNA of the CDR3 is TGTGCCAGCAGTTACTCAGTACAAGAGACCCAGTACTTC. Translation gives CASSYSVQETQYF. The gene calls are TRBV6-5 and TRBJ2-5, with D unresolved. V lost 0 bases, J lost 2 bases, and 4 bases lay in between. This CDR3 is 13 amino acids long. CDR1 and CDR2 (germline): MNHEY, SVGAGI.

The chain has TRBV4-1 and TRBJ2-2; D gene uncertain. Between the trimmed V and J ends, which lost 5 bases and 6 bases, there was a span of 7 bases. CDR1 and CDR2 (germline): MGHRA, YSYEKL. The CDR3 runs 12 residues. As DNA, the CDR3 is TGCGCCAGCAGCGACCTGTCCGGGGAGCTGTTTTTT. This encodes CASSDLSGELFF.

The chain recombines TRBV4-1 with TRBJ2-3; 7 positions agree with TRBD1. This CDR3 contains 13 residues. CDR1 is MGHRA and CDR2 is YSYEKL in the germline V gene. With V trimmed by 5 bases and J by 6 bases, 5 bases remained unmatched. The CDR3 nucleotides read TGCGCCAGCAGCTCCCGACAGGGCGATACGCAGTATTTT. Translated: CASSSRQGDTQYF.

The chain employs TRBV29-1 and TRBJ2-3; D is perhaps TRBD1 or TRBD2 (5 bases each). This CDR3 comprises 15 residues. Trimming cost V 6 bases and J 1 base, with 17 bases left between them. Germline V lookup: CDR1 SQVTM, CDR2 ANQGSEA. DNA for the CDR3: TGCAGCGTCCCCTTCTGGGACGGAGGCACAGATACGCAGTATTTT. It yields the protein CSVPFWDGGTDTQYF.

CDR3 DNA: TGCGCCAGCAGCCAAGAAGGAAGAAGCGGGAACACTGAAGCTTTCTTT. Encoded protein: CASSQEGRSGNTEAFF. The chain recombines TRBV4-1 with TRBJ1-1; the D is unclear. This CDR3 region has 16 residues. Germline CDR1 is MGHRA and CDR2 is YSYEKL. The germline V and J ends were trimmed by 0 bases and 1 base, with 12 bases remaining between them.